A single sample gave rise to the 17 T cell receptor beta chains below, sequenced in a study of cytomegalovirus exposure and HLA in healthy donors. The method was immunoSEQ multiplex PCR; TCRdb's version includes in-frame clones alone and lacks a portion of them. The sample lists around 150,000 clones, roughly nine tenths occurring once. Specimen: PBMCs. These receptors all stem from a man aged 18 to 29 in good health and CMV-seropositive.

This rearrangement joins TRBV5-1 to TRBJ2-5, with TRBD1 as a possible D gene (5 bases). The CDR3 sequence is 13 residues long. Trimming pared 7 bases from V and 5 bases from J, leaving 15 bases between. CDR1 is SGHRS, CDR2 YFSETQ, per germline. The CDR3 DNA reads as TGCGCCAGCGGAGTGGGGCCGGAGGAGACCCAGTACTTC. Translated, it gives CASGVGPEETQYF.

The CDR3 DNA reads TGTGCCAGCAGCTTTTTAGCGGCGGGGACGCAGTATTTT. It specifies CASSFLAAGTQYF. J is TRBJ2-3 and V is TRBV7-2; perhaps TRBD2 as D (6 bases). Deletions cut 3 bases from V and 9 bases from J, with 13 bases between. The CDR3 spans 13 residues. The V gene's germline CDR1 is SGHTA and CDR2 FQGNSA.

The chain employs TRBV6-1 and TRBJ2-7; D perhaps matches TRBD2 (6 bases). There are 15 residues in the CDR3. Trimming removed 5 bases from V and 0 bases from J, with 14 bases in between. Germline V CDR1 and CDR2: MNHNS, SASEGT. The CDR3 sequence is CASSPTSTISYEQYF. The DNA of the CDR3 is TGTGCCAGCAGTCCCACTAGCACCATCTCCTACGAGCAGTACTTC.

The rearrangement uses TRBV7-9 and TRBJ2-1; TRBD2 matches 8 bases. The trim removed 1 base at V and 6 bases at J, leaving 17 bases unmatched. Germline values: CDR1 SEHNR, CDR2 FQNEAQ (reference sequence). The CDR3 runs to 19 residues. CDR3 DNA: TGTGCCAGCAGCTTAGACAAATCGGGAGGGCCAATAGGGGGCAATGAGCAGTTCTTC. Encoded protein: CASSLDKSGGPIGGNEQFF. Complete variable domain (other parts from reference TRBV7-9 and TRBJ2-1): DTGVSQNPRHKITKRGQNVTFRCDPISEHNRLYWYRQTLGQGPEFLTYFQNEAQLEKSRLLSDRFSAERPKGSFSTLEIQRTEQGDSAMYLCASSLDKSGGPIGGNEQFFGPGTRLTVL.

V and J are TRBV28 and TRBJ2-7, with D maybe TRBD2 (6 bases). The CDR3 loop spans 14 amino acids. CDR1 is MDHEN, CDR2 SYDVKM, per germline. V lost 7 bases and J 3 bases, leaving 16 bases between the germline ends. CDR3 sequence: CASTRTTQHYEQYF. The CDR3 bases are TGTGCCAGCACCAGGACTACCCAGCACTACGAGCAGTACTTC.

The V and J genes are TRBV13 and TRBJ2-7, with TRBD2 matching over 9 bases. This CDR3 comprises 16 residues. The germline V gene has CDR1 PRHDT and CDR2 FYEKMQ (reference sequence). Trimming took 5 bases from V and 2 from J; bases not matched to a gene: 10. CDR3 loop: CASSPKRLAEAYEQYF. CDR3 nucleotides: TGTGCCAGCAGCCCAAAGAGACTAGCGGAAGCCTACGAGCAGTACTTC. The full variable domain, completed using reference TRBV13 and TRBJ2-7, is AAGVIQSPRHLIKEKRETATLKCYPIPRHDTVYWYQQGPGQDPQFLISFYEKMQSDKGSIPDRFSAQQFSDYHSELNMSSLELGDSALYFCASSPKRLAEAYEQYFGPGTRLTVT.

The chain has TRBV11-3 and TRBJ2-7, with 8 bases aligning to TRBD2. J lost 3 bases, V lost 5 bases, and 9 bases had no gene match. This CDR3 contains 15 residues. CDR1 is SGHNT and CDR2 is YENEEA in the germline V gene. The CDR3 DNA follows: TGTGCCAGCAGCCCCCGGCTAGCGGGTATCTACGAGCAGTACTTC. This sequence encodes CASSPRLAGIYEQYF.

The chain joins TRBV11-2 to TRBJ2-1; D might be TRBD2 (7 bases). Germline CDR1 SGHAT, CDR2 FQNNGV. The V end was cut by 6 bases, the J end by 2 bases, with 17 bases between. This CDR3 is 16 amino acids long. The CDR3 sequence: CASRGGAGVTYNEQFF. In nucleotides, the CDR3 is TGTGCCAGCAGGGGGGGCGCGGGAGTAACCTACAATGAGCAGTTCTTC.

The chain carries TRBV6-1 and TRBJ2-3; TRBD1 is a possible D gene (6 bases). CDR1 is MNHNS, CDR2 SASEGT, per germline. This CDR3 is built from 15 residues. The ends were cut back, 1 base at V and 4 bases at J, with 12 bases in the middle. The CDR3 loop reads CASSEVAGVSDTQYF. The DNA for the CDR3 is TGTGCCAGCAGTGAAGTGGCAGGGGTTTCAGATACGCAGTATTTT.

A single count supports this clone. A read error may produce the germline difference seen at one junction end. This rearrangement joins TRBV28 to TRBJ2-1, with 10 bases fitting TRBD2. CDR3 length: 16 residues. Germline CDR1 reads MDHEN; CDR2 reads SYDVKM. This CDR3 is CASSPTGLASYDEQFF. The CDR3 nucleotides are TGTGCCAGCAGTCCGACGGGACTAGCGTCCTACGATGAGCAGTTCTTC.

The CDR3 region is CSVVPDTNNEQFF. Written as DNA, the CDR3 is TGCAGCGTTGTGCCAGATACTAACAATGAGCAGTTCTTC. The chain joins TRBV29-1 to TRBJ2-1; no firm D call. Trimming cost V 4 bases and J 5 bases, with 12 bases left between them. Germline-derived CDR1 and CDR2 are SQVTM and ANQGSEA. This CDR3 is 13 amino acids long.

This sequence joins TRBV10-3 and TRBJ2-1; TRBD1 matches at 10 bases. The CDR3 is made up of 14 amino acids. Trimming took 5 bases from V and 5 from J; bases not matched to a gene: 3. Looked up from germline, CDR1 is ENHRY and CDR2 is SYGVKD. CDR3 loop: CAISPGQGNNEQFF. The CDR3 coding sequence is TGTGCCATCAGTCCGGGACAGGGGAACAATGAGCAGTTCTTC.

The chain recombines TRBV19 with TRBJ2-3; 14 bases align to TRBD2. Unmatched junction bases numbered 1, after V lost 5 bases and J lost 6 bases. This CDR3 has 14 residues. Germline V gene lookup returns CDR1 LNHDA and CDR2 SQIVND (reference sequence). The DNA of the CDR3 is TGTGCCAGTAGTCGGACTAGCGGGAGGGATACGCAGTATTTT. Translating it yields CASSRTSGRDTQYF.

The rearrangement uses TRBV28 and TRBJ2-7, with D tentatively TRBD1 (6 bases). CDR1 is MDHEN and CDR2 is SYDVKM in the germline V gene. This CDR3 has 14 residues. Between the trimmed V and J ends, which lost 2 bases and 3 bases, there was a span of 11 bases. CDR3 loop: CASSLGGHLYEQYF. CDR3 nucleotide sequence: TGTGCCAGCAGTTTAGGGGGACATCTCTACGAGCAGTACTTC.

This clone was seen once. The J gene is TRBJ1-3, the V gene TRBV11-2; TRBD1 matches at 7 bases. Losses at the gene ends were 3 bases for V and 8 bases for J; bases not matched to a gene: 13. The germline V gene encodes CDR1 SGHAT and CDR2 FQNNGV. The CDR3 consists of 16 residues. The CDR3 region is CASSFGSRGPLDTIYF. Written as DNA, the CDR3 is TGTGCCAGCAGCTTTGGTTCGAGGGGGCCTTTAGACACCATATATTTT.

This clone was recorded only once. V gene TRBV9 combines with J gene TRBJ2-7; 7 bases match TRBD2. This CDR3 comprises 15 residues. Per the germline V gene, CDR1 is SGDLS and CDR2 is YYNGEE. Trimming at V came to 0 bases and at J to 5 bases, leaving 8 bases not matched to a gene. DNA of the CDR3: TGTGCCAGCAGCGTAGATCCAGCGGGAACAAACGAGCAGTACTTC. This sequence encodes CASSVDPAGTNEQYF.

This clone appeared a single time. The J gene is TRBJ1-2, the V gene TRBV5-1; D is perhaps TRBD1 (5 bases). Germline CDR1 reads SGHRS; CDR2 reads YFSETQ. V was clipped by 4 bases and J by 4 bases, with 14 bases between them. The CDR3 sequence is 14 residues long. The CDR3 loop is CASSPNTGSYGYTF. For the CDR3, the DNA is TGCGCCAGCAGCCCCAACACAGGCTCCTATGGCTACACCTTC.